Each of the 5 T cell receptor beta chains below was sequenced from the same sample in a study of blood T cells in healthy people across ages. A sample-barcoded 5' primer and a J-beta primer mix were used in a second PCR of roughly 7 to 11 cycles. MiXCR, run by TCRdb on the 5' RACE reads, gives a single entry per CDR3 protein. The sample lists approximately 320,000 distinct CDR3 sequences, roughly 26% occurring once. The sample was blood. These receptors originate from a woman aged 70-85 years in good health.

V is TRBV29-1 and J is TRBJ2-7, with D perhaps TRBD2 (6 bases). V lost 6 bases, J lost 6 bases, and 12 bases lay in between. Germline V lookup: CDR1 SQVTM, CDR2 ANQGSEA. The CDR3 has 11 amino acids. The CDR3 loop is CSVGRDAEQYF. In nucleotides, the CDR3 is TGCAGCGTGGGGCGGGACGCCGAGCAGTACTTC.

The rearrangement uses TRBV7-9 and TRBJ2-1; D remains unclear. V gave up 1 base and J gave up 8 bases, with 12 bases separating them. Germline V gives CDR1 SEHNR, CDR2 FQNEAQ (reference sequence). CDR3 length equals 14 residues. Written as DNA, the CDR3 is TGTGCCAGCAGCTTAGTGTTTAGTTATTATGAGCAGTTCTTC. Protein product: CASSLVFSYYEQFF.

This clonotype was found a few times. V and J are TRBV9 and TRBJ2-5, with no clear D. The CDR3 contains 12 residues. V lost 5 bases, J lost 5 bases, and 10 bases lay in between. Germline values: CDR1 SGDLS, CDR2 YYNGEE. This CDR3 reads CASRGSGETQYF. In DNA, the CDR3 is TGTGCCAGCAGGGGATCCGGCGAGACCCAGTACTTC.

This clonotype was seen repeatedly, ten times or more. In DNA, the CDR3 is TGCGCCAGCAGCTTGTTCGTAGCGGGAGAATATGAGCAGTTCTTC. Protein product: CASSLFVAGEYEQFF. The rearrangement uses TRBV5-1 and TRBJ2-1; 9 nucleotides agree with TRBD2. Losses at the gene ends were 1 base for V and 8 bases for J; bases not matched to a gene: 7. This CDR3 has 15 amino acids. Per the germline V gene, CDR1 is SGHRS and CDR2 is YFSETQ.

The chain recombines TRBV10-3 with TRBJ2-4; D is possibly TRBD2 (7 bases). The CDR3 has 15 amino acids. Trimming shortened V by 8 bases and J by 2 bases, and 16 bases separated the two germline ends. Germline lookup yields CDR1 ENHRY and CDR2 SYGVKD. For the CDR3, the DNA is TGTGCCATCTCCGAGGGGGGGCTTACCAAAAACATTCAGTACTTC. Translated: CAISEGGLTKNIQYF.